The sequence of this T cell receptor (beta chain) was determined in a study of CD8 T cells in ankylosing spondylitis. Regarding the study as a whole: Researchers reportedly found disease-linked clones significantly enriched in matched ankylosing spondylitis synovial fluid. Those disease-linked clones were CD8+; they were also relatively rare in peripheral blood. Earlier authors reported some of these motif variants in reactive arthritis synovial fluid and blood. Among TCR beta sequences, a motif of roughly 8 highly homologous variants appeared characteristic of ankylosing spondylitis blood.

This clonotype was counted many times. What it binds is unknown. The CDR3 is 16 amino acids. Unmatched junction bases numbered 12, after V lost 1 base and J lost 5 bases. Germline CDR1 SQVTM, CDR2 ANQGSEA. 5'-RACE, quantitative and with molecular barcodes, yielded the TCR beta libraries. MiXCR, applied by TCRdb to the 5' RACE reads, yields one record per CDR3 protein. The sample holds under 250,000 distinct CDR3 sequences, approximately 7.3% seen once. The rearrangement links TRBV29-1 to TRBJ2-7; 9 nucleotides align to TRBD2. Sequences were obtained from blood, either unsorted or a sorted T cell fraction (not recorded which). The TCR originated in a male donor with ankylosing spondylitis. The CDR3 coding sequence is TGCAGCGTTGAAGTGTGGACTAGCGAACTTGGCGACGAGCAGTACTTC. Encoded protein: CSVEVWTSELGDEQYF.